These T cell receptor beta chains were read from a single sample in a study of shared clonotypes between healthy human individuals. Produced via immunoSEQ multiplex PCR; TCRdb's table is partial and in-frame only. In the table there are 300,000 to 400,000 clones, 73% of which are singletons. The sequenced sample was memory CD4+ T cells sorted from blood. These TCRs come from a man under 40 in good health. The CDR3 runs from the conserved cysteine through the conserved F or W. Each record gives: V gene, J gene, clone size, D gene, CDR3 DNA, CDR3 protein. D genes are given only for firm matches. Clone size appears in some rows only: once, few, many, or a class for an expanded clone.

v_gene: TRBV18; j_gene: TRBJ2-5; abundance: .; d_gene: .; CDR3nt: TGTGCCAGCTCACCAGGCGCGCCCGGGAGCTCAAGGGAGACCCAGTACTTC; CDR3aa: CASSPGAPGSSRETQYF
v_gene: TRBV29-1; j_gene: TRBJ1-6; abundance: few; d_gene: TRBD1; CDR3nt: TGCAGCGTCGCACAGGGGGCGAATTCACCCCTCCACTTT; CDR3aa: CSVAQGANSPLHF
v_gene: TRBV10-3; j_gene: TRBJ1-5; abundance: .; d_gene: TRBD1; CDR3nt: TGTGCCATCAGTGAGACGACAGGGGTGGTTGGGCCCCAGCATTTT; CDR3aa: CAISETTGVVGPQHF
v_gene: TRBV5-8; j_gene: TRBJ1-5; abundance: .; d_gene: .; CDR3nt: TGTGCCAGCAGCTTTTCGGGCAGGGGATATAGCAATCAGCCCCAGCATTTT; CDR3aa: CASSFSGRGYSNQPQHF
v_gene: TRBV7-7; j_gene: TRBJ2-3; abundance: .; d_gene: TRBD2; CDR3nt: TGTGCTAGCAGTCCTAGCGGGAGTTCAGATACGCAGTATTTT; CDR3aa: CASSPSGSSDTQYF
v_gene: TRBV10-1; j_gene: TRBJ2-7; abundance: .; d_gene: .; CDR3nt: TGCGCCAGCTCCCAGGGTCCGGGCTCCTACGAGCAGTACTTC; CDR3aa: CASSQGPGSYEQYF
v_gene: TRBV7-3; j_gene: TRBJ2-6; abundance: .; d_gene: .; CDR3nt: TGTGCCAGCAGCTCCGTCAATGGAGACGGACACTCTGGGGCCAACGTCCTGACTTTC; CDR3aa: CASSSVNGDGHSGANVLTF
v_gene: TRBV23-1; j_gene: TRBJ2-3; abundance: .; d_gene: TRBD1; CDR3nt: TGCGCCAGCAGAACGTGCGACAGGGGAAGGCCAGATACGCAGTATTTT; CDR3aa: CASRTCDRGRPDTQYF
v_gene: TRBV2; j_gene: TRBJ1-4; abundance: .; d_gene: TRBD1; CDR3nt: TGTGCCAGCAGACGGGACAGTGACGAAAAACTGTTTTTT; CDR3aa: CASRRDSDEKLFF
v_gene: TRBV29-1; j_gene: TRBJ2-3; abundance: .; d_gene: .; CDR3nt: TGCAGCGTTTTGGTCCCTCCCGATACGCAGTATTTT; CDR3aa: CSVLVPPDTQYF
v_gene: TRBV19; j_gene: TRBJ2-7; abundance: few; d_gene: .; CDR3nt: TGTGCCAGTAGTAGGGCAACTAGAGCCTACGAGCAGTACTTC; CDR3aa: CASSRATRAYEQYF
v_gene: TRBV18; j_gene: TRBJ2-2; abundance: .; d_gene: TRBD1; CDR3nt: TGTGCCAGCTCATCGGGGACAGGGGTGAACACCGGGGAGCTGTTTTTT; CDR3aa: CASSSGTGVNTGELFF
v_gene: TRBV7-6; j_gene: TRBJ2-5; abundance: .; d_gene: .; CDR3nt: TGTGCCAGCAGCCCGACCTACAGCCGGCGGACCCAGTACTTC; CDR3aa: CASSPTYSRRTQYF
v_gene: TRBV9; j_gene: TRBJ2-1; abundance: once; d_gene: .; CDR3nt: TGTGCCAGCAGCGTAGTTGACAGTACCCACAATGAGCAGTTCTTC; CDR3aa: CASSVVDSTHNEQFF
v_gene: TRBV6-1; j_gene: TRBJ2-7; abundance: once; d_gene: TRBD1; CDR3nt: TGTGCCAGCAGTGAACAGGGGGCTTTCGAGCAGTACTTC; CDR3aa: CASSEQGAFEQYF
v_gene: TRBV12-5; j_gene: TRBJ2-1; abundance: few; d_gene: TRBD1; CDR3nt: TGTGCTAGTGGCCGAGACAGGGGTCAGGATGAGCAGTTCTTC; CDR3aa: CASGRDRGQDEQFF
v_gene: TRBV18; j_gene: TRBJ1-1; abundance: .; d_gene: .; CDR3nt: TGTGCCAGCTCACCACCGATACCACTTCATATGAACACTGAAGCTTTCTTT; CDR3aa: CASSPPIPLHMNTEAFF
v_gene: TRBV6-1; j_gene: TRBJ2-7; abundance: .; d_gene: .; CDR3nt: TGTGCCAGCAGTGAACCAGCCCGGGCAGTAAATCGCTACGAGCAGTACTTC; CDR3aa: CASSEPARAVNRYEQYF
v_gene: TRBV6-1; j_gene: TRBJ2-1; abundance: .; d_gene: .; CDR3nt: TGTGCCAGCAGTGACATTCACTCCTACAATGAGCAGTTCTTC; CDR3aa: CASSDIHSYNEQFF